The 4 T cell receptor beta chains below were found in one sample sequenced in a study of shared clonotypes between healthy human individuals. Repertoires were generated with immunoSEQ multiplex PCR, while TCRdb's copy carries only in-frame clones and drops some. The data show 2 million or so clones, 90% to 95% seen once. The sample taken for sequencing was naive CD4+ T cells sorted from blood. Subset denoted: CD45RA+ positively selected. The receptor set was obtained from a man younger than 30 in good health.

The chain is built from TRBV28 and TRBJ1-1; D is uncertain. Trimming removed 3 bases at V and 8 bases at J, with 16 bases between. Germline loops: CDR1 MDHEN, CDR2 SYDVKM. The CDR3 loop spans 14 amino acids. The CDR3 DNA sequence: TGTGCCAGCAGTTTGATTTTAGTTCAATCGGAAGCTTTCTTT. This codes for CASSLILVQSEAFF.

The chain uses TRBV19 and TRBJ1-2, with D possibly TRBD1 on 6 matching bases. The V gene lost 9 bases and the J gene lost 4 bases, with 15 bases spanning the gap. The germline V gene encodes CDR1 LNHDA and CDR2 SQIVND (reference sequence). The CDR3 length is 13 residues. The CDR3: CARNRAGLYGYTF. The CDR3 nucleotides read TGTGCCAGGAACAGGGCCGGACTCTATGGCTACACCTTC.

Of note for this clone: The same CDR3 is also encoded by other DNA sequences in this sample. This chain joins TRBV18 and TRBJ1-1; 8 positions match TRBD1. Germline-derived CDR1 and CDR2 are KGHSH and LQKENI. The trim removed 5 bases at V and 2 bases at J, leaving 1 base unmatched. CDR3 length equals 13 residues. CDR3: CASSGQGNTEAFF. The DNA of the CDR3 is TGTGCCAGCTCAGGACAGGGAAACACTGAAGCTTTCTTT.

This clone has a single count. This chain joins TRBV5-1 and TRBJ1-4; D may be TRBD1 (5 bases). CDR3 length equals 15 residues. V gave up 0 bases and J gave up 3 bases, with 9 bases separating them. Germline lookup yields CDR1 SGHRS and CDR2 YFSETQ. The CDR3: CASSLADSPNEKLFF. CDR3 coding DNA: TGCGCCAGCAGCTTGGCTGACAGTCCTAATGAAAAACTGTTTTTT.